This paragraph covers one TCR beta chain sequence. V trimming: 7 bases; J trimming: 7 bases; junction bases outside the gene matches: 10. Germline V gene sequence: CDR1 SNHLY, CDR2 FYNNEI. The CDR3 loop spans 14 amino acids. The sample originates from a study of blood T cell repertoires in COVID-19. Across the whole study: Italy, Spain and the United States were the sources of the convalescent and acute COVID-19 samples.

Measured with immunoSEQ multiplex PCR; TCRdb has only the in-frame clones, and not every one. The sample lists roughly 100,000 clones; around nine tenths were seen once. This clonotype originated in a man over 45 in a cohort sampled during active COVID-19. V usage is TRBV2 and J usage is TRBJ2-1; 7 bases align to TRBD2. Material: peripheral blood. Here the CDR3 DNA reads TGTGCCAGCAACCCCAGGAGCGGGGATAATGAGCAGTTCTTC. It translates to CASNPRSGDNEQFF.